The clone carrying this T cell receptor beta chain has a count of ten or more. The data were obtained in a study of T-cell reconstitution after alpha-beta-depleted transplantation in children. Trimming took 5 bases from V and 1 from J; bases not matched to a gene: 10. CDR3 length: 15 residues. The germline CDR1 and CDR2 sequences are DFQATT and SNEGSKA (reference sequence). During its preparation, the TCRbeta library received unique molecular identifiers. TCRdb itself ran the PCR reads through MiXCR, one entry per CDR3 protein. This table has approximately 200,000 distinct CDR3 sequences, 13% to 15% appearing once.

This receptor was taken from a human donor who donated a stem cell graft to a child with acute lymphoblastic leukemia. V and J are TRBV20-1 and TRBJ1-1; 7 bases fit TRBD1. Sequenced here: PBMCs from the stem cell graft donor, sampled from the stem cell graft. The CDR3 region has the DNA TGCAGTGCTCGAACTTCGACAGGGAGGAACACTGAAGCTTTCTTT. It specifies CSARTSTGRNTEAFF.